This T cell receptor (beta chain) was profiled in a study of lymphopenia after photon versus proton radiotherapy. For this clone: The target antigen is unknown. Other DNA sequences in this sample translate to the same CDR3.

Germline CDR1 and CDR2: MNHEY and SMNVEV (reference sequence). With 5 bases clipped from V and 4 bases from J, the junction kept 4 bases outside the gene matches. CDR3 size: 13 residues. Study-wide findings and caveats: In patients who died, overall survival fell as post-nadir TCR diversity dropped more. Better survival with proton therapy was suggested as possible, not demonstrated. Post-nadir diversity loss with photons came from oligoclonal expansion, particularly CD8+ Temra cells.

TCRdb keeps only in-frame clones here, not all; method: immunoSEQ multiplex PCR. The repertoire has roughly 150,000 clones, around 85% of them found once; the top ten carry about 4.4%. This clonotype was obtained from a man between 45 and 60 years old with gastric cancer. The sample in question was peripheral blood, obtained from a patient treated with photon-based radiotherapy. This rearrangement joins TRBV27 to TRBJ2-7; TRBD2 agrees at 8 bases. Here the CDR3 DNA reads TGTGCCAGCAGTCTAGCGGGCGGTTACGAGCAGTACTTC. This codes for CASSLAGGYEQYF.